The 9 T cell receptor beta chains below all came from one sample that was sequenced in a study of blood T cell repertoires in COVID-19. Here immunoSEQ multiplex PCR was the method, and the copy in TCRdb shows in-frame clones only, minus some. The profile covers about 300,000 clones, with just over 85% appearing a single time and about 10% taken by the ten largest. The sequencing sample was made of PBMCs or T cells enriched from blood (not recorded which). Every receptor here comes from a woman in her late teens or twenties who had recovered from COVID-19.

This chain connects TRBV5-6 to TRBJ2-5; 8 bases match TRBD1. CDR1 and CDR2 from the germline V gene are SGHDT and YYEEEE. Trimming cost V 4 bases and J 6 bases; bases outside gene matches: 5. The CDR3 consists of 13 residues. The CDR3 bases are TGTGCCAGCAGCAGACAGGGGATGCAGACCCAGTACTTC. This sequence encodes CASSRQGMQTQYF.

The chain has TRBV28 and TRBJ1-1; tentatively, D is TRBD1 (6 bases). In germline, CDR1 is MDHEN, CDR2 SYDVKM. CDR3 length: 13 amino acids. Trimming took off 10 bases at V and 1 base at J, with 13 bases between the two ends. CDR3: CATNTGQNTEAFF. The CDR3, as DNA: TGTGCCACCAATACAGGGCAGAACACTGAAGCTTTCTTT.

V gene TRBV7-2 combines with J gene TRBJ2-6, with 8 nucleotides matching TRBD1. V lost 3 bases, J lost 1 base, and 2 bases stayed unmatched. The CDR3 is 16 residues long. CDR1 SGHTA and CDR2 FQGNSA come from the germline V gene. Here the CDR3 DNA reads TGTGCCAGCAGCTTCCAGGGGGCTTCTGGGGCCAACGTCCTGACTTTC. It encodes CASSFQGASGANVLTF. The whole variable domain, remainder taken from reference TRBV7-2 and TRBJ2-6, is GAGVSQSPSNKVTEKGKDVELRCDPISGHTALYWYRQSLGQGLEFLIYFQGNSAPDKSGLPSDRFSAERTGGSVSTLTIQRTQQEDSAVYLCASSFQGASGANVLTFGAGSRLTVL.

The chain couples TRBV19 to TRBJ2-5, with a possible D match to TRBD1 (5 bases). With 8 bases removed from V and 4 bases from J, the gap between germline ends came to 11 bases. Per the germline V gene, CDR1 is LNHDA and CDR2 is SQIVND (reference sequence). The CDR3 runs 12 residues. CDR3 bases: TGTGCCAGTTCCAGGGCCGGAGAGACCCAGTACTTC. The encoded protein is CASSRAGETQYF.

The V and J genes are TRBV2 and TRBJ1-2, with no clear D. The CDR3 is 16 residues long. CDR1 SNHLY and CDR2 FYNNEI come from the germline V gene. With 2 bases removed from V and 3 bases from J, the gap between germline ends came to 16 bases. As DNA, the CDR3 is TGTGCCAGCAGTGAATGGAGTGGAGGGTTCGACTATGGCTACACCTTC. Translation: CASSEWSGGFDYGYTF.

V and J are TRBV19 and TRBJ1-1; D is unclear. The CDR3 loop spans 12 amino acids. Trimming shortened V by 6 bases and J by 5 bases, and 10 bases separated the two germline ends. The germline gives CDR1 LNHDA, CDR2 SQIVND (reference sequence). The CDR3 sequence: CASRRVETEAFF. The CDR3 DNA is TGTGCCAGTAGACGGGTGGAGACTGAAGCTTTCTTT. Filled out from reference TRBV19 and TRBJ1-1, the complete variable domain reads DGGITQSPKYLFRKEGQNVTLSCEQNLNHDAMYWYRQDPGQGLRLIYYSQIVNDFQKGDIAEGYSVSREKKESFPLTVTSAQKNPTAFYLCASRRVETEAFFGQGTRLTVV.

The genes are TRBV2 and TRBJ1-4, with D uncertain. The V and J ends lost 5 bases and 0 bases respectively, with 10 bases between them. The V gene's germline CDR1 is SNHLY and CDR2 FYNNEI. The CDR3 length is 15 residues. The CDR3 DNA sequence: TGTGCCAGCAGTTCCAGGCAGTCAACTAATGAAAAACTGTTTTTT. This sequence encodes CASSSRQSTNEKLFF.

The J gene is TRBJ2-5, the V gene TRBV9; 7 positions match TRBD1. The ends lost 2 bases at V and 1 base at J; junction bases unmatched: 8. The CDR3 covers 16 residues. In germline, CDR1 is SGDLS, CDR2 YYNGEE. CDR3 nucleotide sequence: TGTGCCAGCAGCGTCGGGACAGCCTCATTCCAAGAGACCCAGTACTTC. It encodes CASSVGTASFQETQYF. Using reference TRBV9 and TRBJ2-5 for the parts outside the CDR3, the full variable domain is DSGVTQTPKHLITATGQRVTLRCSPRSGDLSVYWYQQSLDQGLQFLIQYYNGEERAKGNILERFSAQQFPDLHSELNLSSLELGDSALYFCASSVGTASFQETQYFGPGTRLLVL.

This clone has only a few counts. The CDR3 reads CASSLTRDREDAGELFF. The DNA of the CDR3 is TGTGCCAGCAGCTTAACGAGGGACAGGGAGGATGCCGGGGAGCTGTTTTTT. The V call is TRBV7-3, the J call TRBJ2-2; TRBD1 aligns across 9 bases. The CDR3 sequence is 17 residues long. V gave up 0 bases and J gave up 6 bases; unmatched junction bases: 8. Germline values: CDR1 SGHTA, CDR2 FQGTGA.